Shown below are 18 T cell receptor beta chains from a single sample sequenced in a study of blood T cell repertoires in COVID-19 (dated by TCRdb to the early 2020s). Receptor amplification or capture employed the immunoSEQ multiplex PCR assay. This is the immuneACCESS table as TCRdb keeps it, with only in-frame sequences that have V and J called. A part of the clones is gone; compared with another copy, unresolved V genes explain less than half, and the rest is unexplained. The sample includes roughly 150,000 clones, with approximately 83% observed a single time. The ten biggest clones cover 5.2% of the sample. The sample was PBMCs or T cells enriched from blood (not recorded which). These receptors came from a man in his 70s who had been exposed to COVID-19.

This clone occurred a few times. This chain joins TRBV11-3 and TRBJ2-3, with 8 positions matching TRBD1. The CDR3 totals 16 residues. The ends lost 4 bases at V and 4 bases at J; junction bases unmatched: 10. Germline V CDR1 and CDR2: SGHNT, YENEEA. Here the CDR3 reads CASSSGDRGWADTQYF. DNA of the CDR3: TGTGCCAGCAGCTCTGGAGACAGGGGATGGGCAGATACGCAGTATTTT. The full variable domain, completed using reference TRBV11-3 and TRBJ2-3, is EAGVVQSPRYKIIEKKQPVAFWCNPISGHNTLYWYLQNLGQGPELLIRYENEEAVDDSQLPKDRFSAERLKGVDSTLKIQPAELGDSAVYLCASSSGDRGWADTQYFGPGTRLTVL.

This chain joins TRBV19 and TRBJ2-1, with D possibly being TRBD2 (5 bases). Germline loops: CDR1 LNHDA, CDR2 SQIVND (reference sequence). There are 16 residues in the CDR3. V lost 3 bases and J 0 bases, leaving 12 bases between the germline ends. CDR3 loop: CASSILVGASYNEQFF. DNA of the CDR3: TGTGCCAGTAGTATTCTTGTGGGAGCCTCCTACAATGAGCAGTTCTTC.

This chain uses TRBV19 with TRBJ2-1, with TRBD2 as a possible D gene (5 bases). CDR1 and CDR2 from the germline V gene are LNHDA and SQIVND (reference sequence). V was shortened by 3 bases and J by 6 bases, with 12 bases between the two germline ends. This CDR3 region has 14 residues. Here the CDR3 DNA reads TGTGCCAGTAGTATCGGGCGGGCCGGCAATGAGCAGTTCTTC. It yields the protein CASSIGRAGNEQFF. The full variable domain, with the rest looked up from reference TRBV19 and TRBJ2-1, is DGGITQSPKYLFRKEGQNVTLSCEQNLNHDAMYWYRQDPGQGLRLIYYSQIVNDFQKGDIAEGYSVSREKKESFPLTVTSAQKNPTAFYLCASSIGRAGNEQFFGPGTRLTVL.

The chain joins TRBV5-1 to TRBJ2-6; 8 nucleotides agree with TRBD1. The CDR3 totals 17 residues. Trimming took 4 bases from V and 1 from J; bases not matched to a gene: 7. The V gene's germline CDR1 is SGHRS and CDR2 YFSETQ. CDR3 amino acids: CASSGGTGQSGANVLTF. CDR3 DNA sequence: TGCGCCAGCAGCGGCGGGACAGGTCAGTCTGGGGCCAACGTCCTGACTTTC.

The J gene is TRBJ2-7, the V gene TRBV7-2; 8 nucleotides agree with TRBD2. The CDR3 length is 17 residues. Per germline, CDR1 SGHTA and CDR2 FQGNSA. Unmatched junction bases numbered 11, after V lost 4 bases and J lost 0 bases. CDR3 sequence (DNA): TGTGCCAGCAGCTCCGGTTTGGGGGCGGGAGGCTCCTACGAGCAGTACTTC. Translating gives CASSSGLGAGGSYEQYF.

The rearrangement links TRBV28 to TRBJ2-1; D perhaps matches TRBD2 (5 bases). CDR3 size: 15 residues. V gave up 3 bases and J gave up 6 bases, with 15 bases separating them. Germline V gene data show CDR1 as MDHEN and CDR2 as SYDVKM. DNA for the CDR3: TGTGCCAGCAGTTTGGGGAGATCTCTGTCCAATGAGCAGTTCTTC. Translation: CASSLGRSLSNEQFF. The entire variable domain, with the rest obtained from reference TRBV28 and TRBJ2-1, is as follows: DVKVTQSSRYLVKRTGEKVFLECVQDMDHENMFWYRQDPGLGLRLIYFSYDVKMKEKGDIPEGYSVSREKKERFSLILESASTNQTSMYLCASSLGRSLSNEQFFGPGTRLTVL.

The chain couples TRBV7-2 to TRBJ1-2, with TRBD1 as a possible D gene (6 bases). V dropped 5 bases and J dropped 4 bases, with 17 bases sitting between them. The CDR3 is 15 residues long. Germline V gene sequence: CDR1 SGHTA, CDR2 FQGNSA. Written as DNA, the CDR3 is TGTGCCAGCAGCATGGGGGCCGCTATGAGCTATGGCTACACCTTC. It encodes CASSMGAAMSYGYTF.

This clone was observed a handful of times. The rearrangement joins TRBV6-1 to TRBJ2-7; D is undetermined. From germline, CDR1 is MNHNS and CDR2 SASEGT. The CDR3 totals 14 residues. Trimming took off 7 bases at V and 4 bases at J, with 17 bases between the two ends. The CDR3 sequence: CASTSIARFYEQYF. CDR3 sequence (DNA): TGTGCCAGCACCTCCATTGCTCGGTTTTACGAGCAGTACTTC.

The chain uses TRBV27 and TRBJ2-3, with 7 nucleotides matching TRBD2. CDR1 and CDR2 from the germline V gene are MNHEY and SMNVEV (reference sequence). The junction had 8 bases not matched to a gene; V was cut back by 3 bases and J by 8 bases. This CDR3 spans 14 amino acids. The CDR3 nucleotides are TGTGCCAGCAGTTTGCGGGGGTCCGGTGCTACGCAGTATTTT. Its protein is CASSLRGSGATQYF.

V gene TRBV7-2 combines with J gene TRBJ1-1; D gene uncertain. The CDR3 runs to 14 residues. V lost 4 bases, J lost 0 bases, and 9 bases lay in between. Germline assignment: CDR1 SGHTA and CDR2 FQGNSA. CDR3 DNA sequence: TGTGCCAGCAGCTGGGCGGGTCTGAACACTGAAGCTTTCTTT. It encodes CASSWAGLNTEAFF.

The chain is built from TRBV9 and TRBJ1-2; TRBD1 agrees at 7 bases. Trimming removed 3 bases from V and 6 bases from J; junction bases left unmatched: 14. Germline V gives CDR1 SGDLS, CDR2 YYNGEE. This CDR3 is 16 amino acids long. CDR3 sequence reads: CASSAVRIRDRDGYTF. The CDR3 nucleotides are TGTGCCAGCAGCGCAGTTCGTATCCGGGACAGAGATGGCTACACCTTC.

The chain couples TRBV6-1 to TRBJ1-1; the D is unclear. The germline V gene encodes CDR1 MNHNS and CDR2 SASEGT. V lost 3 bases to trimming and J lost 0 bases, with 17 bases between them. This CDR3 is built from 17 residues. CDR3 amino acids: CASSDPGGWGVNTEAFF. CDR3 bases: TGTGCCAGCAGTGATCCTGGAGGATGGGGAGTGAACACTGAAGCTTTCTTT.

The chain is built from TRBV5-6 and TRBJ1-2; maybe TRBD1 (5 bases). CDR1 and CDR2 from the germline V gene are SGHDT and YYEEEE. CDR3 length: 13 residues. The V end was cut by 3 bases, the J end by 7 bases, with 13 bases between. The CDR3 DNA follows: TGTGCCAGCAGCTGGGAGGGGCGAAGTGGCTACACCTTC. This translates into CASSWEGRSGYTF. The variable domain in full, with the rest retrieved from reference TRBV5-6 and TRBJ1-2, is DAGVTQSPTHLIKTRGQQVTLRCSPKSGHDTVSWYQQALGQGPQFIFQYYEEEERQRGNFPDRFSGHQFPNYSSELNVNALLLGDSALYLCASSWEGRSGYTFGSGTRLTVV.

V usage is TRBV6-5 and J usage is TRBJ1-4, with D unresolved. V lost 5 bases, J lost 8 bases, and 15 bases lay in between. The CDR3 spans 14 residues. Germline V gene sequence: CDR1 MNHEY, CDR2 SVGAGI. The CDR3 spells CASSINPGSEKLFF. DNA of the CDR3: TGTGCCAGCAGTATCAACCCCGGGAGCGAAAAACTGTTTTTT.

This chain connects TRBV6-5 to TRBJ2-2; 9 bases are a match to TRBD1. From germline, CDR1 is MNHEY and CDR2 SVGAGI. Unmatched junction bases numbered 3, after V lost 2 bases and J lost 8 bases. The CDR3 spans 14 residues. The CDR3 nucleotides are TGTGCCAGCAGTTACGGGACAGGGAGAGGGGAGCTGTTTTTT. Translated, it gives CASSYGTGRGELFF.

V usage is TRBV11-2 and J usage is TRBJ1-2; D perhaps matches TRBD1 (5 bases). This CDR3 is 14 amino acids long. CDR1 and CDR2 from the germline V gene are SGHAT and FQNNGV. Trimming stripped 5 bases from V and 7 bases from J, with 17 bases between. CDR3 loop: CASSPTLRGTGYTF. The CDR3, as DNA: TGTGCCAGCAGCCCCACGTTAAGGGGAACTGGCTACACCTTC.

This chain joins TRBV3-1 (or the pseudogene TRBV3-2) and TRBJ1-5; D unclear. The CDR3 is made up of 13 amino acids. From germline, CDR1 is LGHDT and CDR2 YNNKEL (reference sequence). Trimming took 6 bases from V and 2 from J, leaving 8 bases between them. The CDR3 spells CASRWQGNQPQHF. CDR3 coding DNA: TGTGCCAGCAGATGGCAGGGCAATCAGCCCCAGCATTTT.

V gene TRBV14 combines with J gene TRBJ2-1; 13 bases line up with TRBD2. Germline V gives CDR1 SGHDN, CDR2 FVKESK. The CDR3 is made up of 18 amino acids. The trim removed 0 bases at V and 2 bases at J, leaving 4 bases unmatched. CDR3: CASSQDGLAGVPYNEQFF. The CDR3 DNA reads TGTGCCAGCAGCCAAGATGGACTAGCGGGAGTCCCCTACAATGAGCAGTTCTTC.